This T cell receptor (beta chain) was found in a study of monozygotic twins with inflammatory bowel disease. Broader study findings: In the analysis, different T cell subtypes could not be told apart. IBD patients had lower TCRbeta diversity (inverse Simpson) than healthy co-twins.

CDR1 MGHRA and CDR2 YSYEKL come from the germline V gene. The CDR3 is made up of 14 amino acids. On this clonotype: Its cognate antigen is unknown.

Through template switching, UMIs that included a 6-nucleotide sample barcode were added. One entry per CDR3 protein, without DNA, is what TCRdb gives after re-calling the 5' RACE reads. The sample spans about 440,000 distinct CDR3 sequences; the ten largest clones claim 2% to 3%. This clonotype was sampled from a human donor with ulcerative colitis or Crohn's disease, or a healthy co-twin of an affected twin (not recorded which). Sequencing was carried out using blood. The genes are TRBV4-1 and TRBJ2-1; TCRdb's assignment of TRBD1 cannot be checked, as there is no DNA. This chain's CDR3 is CASSQETRGTEQFF.